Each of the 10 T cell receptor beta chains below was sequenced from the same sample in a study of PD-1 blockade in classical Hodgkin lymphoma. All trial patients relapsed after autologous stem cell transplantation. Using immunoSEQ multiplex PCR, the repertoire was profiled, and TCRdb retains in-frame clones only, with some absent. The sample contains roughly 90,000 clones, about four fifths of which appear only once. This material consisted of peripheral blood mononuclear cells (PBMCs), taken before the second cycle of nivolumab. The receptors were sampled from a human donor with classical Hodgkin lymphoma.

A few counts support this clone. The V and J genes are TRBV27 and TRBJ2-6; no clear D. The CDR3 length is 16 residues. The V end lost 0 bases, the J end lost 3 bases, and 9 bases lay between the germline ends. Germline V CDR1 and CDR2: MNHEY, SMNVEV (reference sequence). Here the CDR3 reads CASSLSNLGGANVLTF. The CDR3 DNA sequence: TGTGCCAGCAGTTTATCGAATTTGGGTGGGGCCAACGTCCTGACTTTC.

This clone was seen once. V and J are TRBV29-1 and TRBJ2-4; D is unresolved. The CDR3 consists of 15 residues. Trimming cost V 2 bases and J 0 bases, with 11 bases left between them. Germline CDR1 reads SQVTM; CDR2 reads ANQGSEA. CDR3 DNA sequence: TGCAGCGTTGAATACGAAGCCCTAGCCAAAAACATTCAGTACTTC. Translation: CSVEYEALAKNIQYF.

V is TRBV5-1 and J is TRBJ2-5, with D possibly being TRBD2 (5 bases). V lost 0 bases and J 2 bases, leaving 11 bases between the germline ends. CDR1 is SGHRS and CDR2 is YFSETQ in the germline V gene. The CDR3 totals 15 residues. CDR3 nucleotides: TGCGCCAGCAGCTTGGCCGGGCTAGCTCAAGAGACCCAGTACTTC. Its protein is CASSLAGLAQETQYF.

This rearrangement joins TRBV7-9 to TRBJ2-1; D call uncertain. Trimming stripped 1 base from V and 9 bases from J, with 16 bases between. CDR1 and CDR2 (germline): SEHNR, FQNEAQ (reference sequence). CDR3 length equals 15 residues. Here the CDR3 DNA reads TGTGCCAGCAGCTTAGGATCCTCGGCAGCTGGTGAGCAGTTCTTC. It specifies CASSLGSSAAGEQFF.

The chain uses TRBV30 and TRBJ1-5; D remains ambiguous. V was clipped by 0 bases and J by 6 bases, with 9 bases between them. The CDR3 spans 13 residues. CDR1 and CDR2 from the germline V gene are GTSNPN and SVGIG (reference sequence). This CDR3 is CAWSVSVGQPQHF. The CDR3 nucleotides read TGTGCCTGGAGTGTCTCAGTGGGTCAGCCCCAGCATTTT.

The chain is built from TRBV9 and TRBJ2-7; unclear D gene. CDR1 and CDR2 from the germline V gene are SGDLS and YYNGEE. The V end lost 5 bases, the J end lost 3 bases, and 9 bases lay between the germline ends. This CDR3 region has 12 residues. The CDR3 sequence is CASSSDRYEQYF. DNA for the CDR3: TGTGCCAGCAGTTCCGATCGCTACGAGCAGTACTTC.

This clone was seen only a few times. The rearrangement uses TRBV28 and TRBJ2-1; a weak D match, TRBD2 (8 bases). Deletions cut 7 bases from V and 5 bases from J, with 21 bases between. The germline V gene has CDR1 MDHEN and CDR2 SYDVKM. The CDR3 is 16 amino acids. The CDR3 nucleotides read TGTGCCAGCAACTCAGGGGGGCGGGAGGTCAACAATGAGCAGTTCTTC. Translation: CASNSGGREVNNEQFF. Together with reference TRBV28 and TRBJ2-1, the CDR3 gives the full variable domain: DVKVTQSSRYLVKRTGEKVFLECVQDMDHENMFWYRQDPGLGLRLIYFSYDVKMKEKGDIPEGYSVSREKKERFSLILESASTNQTSMYLCASNSGGREVNNEQFFGPGTRLTVL.

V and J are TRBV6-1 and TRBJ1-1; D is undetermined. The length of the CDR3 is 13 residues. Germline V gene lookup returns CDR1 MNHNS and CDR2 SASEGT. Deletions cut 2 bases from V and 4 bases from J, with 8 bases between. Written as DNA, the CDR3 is TGTGCCAGCAGTGAAAGTGTTCTCACTGAAGCTTTCTTT. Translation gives CASSESVLTEAFF.

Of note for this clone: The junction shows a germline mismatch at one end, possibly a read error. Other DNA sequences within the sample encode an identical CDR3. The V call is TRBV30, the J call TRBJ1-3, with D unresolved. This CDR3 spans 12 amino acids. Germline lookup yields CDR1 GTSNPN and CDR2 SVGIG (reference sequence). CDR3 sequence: CAFKRSGNTIYF. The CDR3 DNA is TGTGCATTTAAACGCTCTGGAAACACTATATATTTT.

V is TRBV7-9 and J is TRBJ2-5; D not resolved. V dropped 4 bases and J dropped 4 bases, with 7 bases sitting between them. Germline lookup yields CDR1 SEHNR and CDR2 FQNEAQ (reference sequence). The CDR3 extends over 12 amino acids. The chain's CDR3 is CASSSETETQYF. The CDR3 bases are TGTGCCAGCAGCTCGGAAACAGAGACCCAGTACTTC.